These 25 T cell receptor beta chains were all obtained from the same sample, sequenced in a study of OX40 agonist ivuxolimab in advanced cancers. Profiling relied on immunoSEQ multiplex PCR, and the TCRdb table lists in-frame clones only, not all of them. This table holds tens of thousands of clones, about nine tenths found once. The sample was CD4+ or CD8+ T cells sorted from blood, taken in a trial of the OX40 agonist ivuxolimab. The receptors here all came from an adult with an advanced solid tumor such as melanoma, head and neck, liver or kidney cancer.

As for this clone: Other DNA sequences in the sample encode the same CDR3. The CDR3: CASSEGPGWLQPQHF. For the CDR3, the DNA is TGTGCCAGCAGTGAAGGGCCAGGGTGGCTTCAGCCCCAGCATTTT. The chain has TRBV6-1 and TRBJ1-5; D might be TRBD1 (5 bases). CDR1 and CDR2 from the germline V gene are MNHNS and SASEGT. V was shortened by 1 base and J by 6 bases, with 13 bases between the two germline ends. This CDR3 has 15 residues.

The chain recombines TRBV19 with TRBJ2-7; no definite D call. V gave up 1 base and J gave up 5 bases, with 6 bases separating them. Germline-derived CDR1 and CDR2 are LNHDA and SQIVND (reference sequence). There are 12 residues in the CDR3. DNA for the CDR3: TGTGCCAGTAGTATAGGGGTCAACGAGCAGTACTTC. It encodes CASSIGVNEQYF.

The chain is built from TRBV29-1 and TRBJ2-7, with D maybe TRBD2 (6 bases). V gave up 5 bases and J gave up 3 bases, with 14 bases separating them. The CDR3 is made up of 13 amino acids. The germline gives CDR1 SQVTM, CDR2 ANQGSEA. The CDR3 region has the DNA TGCAGCGTTTGGGGCGGGGCGGGCTACGAGCAGTACTTC. Translating it yields CSVWGGAGYEQYF.

About this clone: Distinct nucleotide sequences in the sample also encode this CDR3. The rearrangement links TRBV20-1 to TRBJ1-2; D gene uncertain. In germline, CDR1 is DFQATT, CDR2 SNEGSKA (reference sequence). Trimming removed 3 bases from V and 4 bases from J, with 6 bases in between. The CDR3 loop spans 11 amino acids. The CDR3 region has the DNA TGCAGTGCTAGTGATAGCTATGGCTACACCTTC. Residues: CSASDSYGYTF.

This rearrangement joins TRBV9 to TRBJ1-4; 8 nucleotides agree with TRBD1. Germline CDR1 reads SGDLS; CDR2 reads YYNGEE. CDR3 length equals 15 residues. V gave up 4 bases and J gave up 7 bases; unmatched junction bases: 9. In DNA form, the CDR3 reads TGTGCCAGCAGCACCCTACAGGGGGAGGGTGAAAAACTGTTTTTT. As protein: CASSTLQGEGEKLFF.

The V gene is TRBV7-8, the J gene TRBJ1-3; D is ambiguous. Germline V lookup: CDR1 SGHVS, CDR2 FQNEAQ. With 2 bases removed from V and 0 bases from J, the gap between germline ends came to 11 bases. The CDR3 has 16 amino acids. CDR3 in amino acids: CASSLRRLTSGNTIYF. In DNA, the CDR3 is TGTGCCAGCAGCTTACGACGACTGACCTCTGGAAACACCATATATTTT. The full variable domain, its missing parts supplied by reference TRBV7-8 and TRBJ1-3, is GAGVSQSPRYKVAKRGQDVALRCDPISGHVSLFWYQQALGQGPEFLTYFQNEAQLDKSGLPSDRFFAERPEGSVSTLKIQRTQQEDSAVYLCASSLRRLTSGNTIYFGEGSWLTVV.

This sequence joins TRBV5-1 and TRBJ2-5; 10 bases are a match to TRBD1. Trimming at V came to 3 bases and at J to 4 bases, leaving 9 bases not matched to a gene. Germline V gene lookup returns CDR1 SGHRS and CDR2 YFSETQ. CDR3 length: 16 residues. The CDR3 loop is CASSSLGTGVRETQYF. In nucleotides, the CDR3 is TGCGCCAGCAGCTCCCTCGGGACAGGGGTTCGAGAGACCCAGTACTTC. The full variable domain, with the rest looked up from reference TRBV5-1 and TRBJ2-5, is KAGVTQTPRYLIKTRGQQVTLSCSPISGHRSVSWYQQTPGQGLQFLFEYFSETQRNKGNFPGRFSGRQFSNSRSEMNVSTLELGDSALYLCASSSLGTGVRETQYFGPGTRLLVL.

This clone occurred once. This chain uses TRBV4-1 with TRBJ2-7; 7 bases are shared with TRBD2. Germline assignment: CDR1 MGHRA and CDR2 YSYEKL. V lost 3 bases to trimming and J lost 5 bases; unmatched junction nucleotides: 7. The CDR3 sequence is 14 residues long. The CDR3 coding sequence is TGCGCCAGCAGCCATCCCGCGGGGAGGGACGAGCAGTACTTC. This translates into CASSHPAGRDEQYF.

This clone has just one count. This chain uses TRBV5-1 with TRBJ1-3; 10 nucleotides agree with TRBD1. Losses at the gene ends were 0 bases for V and 4 bases for J; bases not matched to a gene: 4. This CDR3 has 16 residues. Germline loops: CDR1 SGHRS, CDR2 YFSETQ. The CDR3 sequence: CASSLVGQGSGNTIYF. As DNA, the CDR3 is TGCGCCAGCAGCTTGGTGGGACAGGGGTCAGGAAACACCATATATTTT.

This rearrangement joins TRBV6-1 to TRBJ2-5, with D perhaps TRBD1 (8 bases). Germline V gives CDR1 MNHNS, CDR2 SASEGT. V was pared by 4 bases and J by 4 bases, with 19 bases between. The CDR3 totals 16 residues. The CDR3 spells CASSGPRGRGRETQYF. DNA for the CDR3: TGTGCCAGCAGTGGACCCAGGGGGCGCGGGAGAGAGACCCAGTACTTC.

V is TRBV5-1 and J is TRBJ2-1; D might be TRBD1 (6 bases). CDR3 length: 14 residues. The germline V gene has CDR1 SGHRS and CDR2 YFSETQ. With 4 bases removed from V and 3 bases from J, the gap between germline ends came to 11 bases. The CDR3 coding sequence is TGCGCCAGCAGCCTCCGGGACAACTACAATGAGCAGTTCTTC. Translated: CASSLRDNYNEQFF.

This clone was detected once. CDR3: CASGLTGSEKLFF. CDR3 DNA sequence: TGTGCTAGTGGCTTAACGGGTTCTGAAAAACTGTTTTTT. The chain employs TRBV12-5 and TRBJ1-4; D unresolved. Trimming removed 6 bases at V and 7 bases at J, with 12 bases between. CDR1 and CDR2 (germline): LGHNT, FRNRAP. This CDR3 comprises 13 residues.

The chain has TRBV21-1 and TRBJ1-2. TRBV21-1 is marked as a pseudogene. This CDR3 has 15 amino acids. The CDR3 region has the DNA TGTGCCAGCAGCAAAGACGAGGGCAAGCGGCATGGCTACACCTTC. Its protein is CASSKDEGKRHGYTF.

The chain's CDR3 is CASSLLGTGNTYEQYF. The CDR3 DNA reads as TGTGCCAGCAGCTTGTTAGGGACAGGGAACACCTACGAGCAGTACTTC. V and J are TRBV5-5 and TRBJ2-7; 9 bases align to TRBD1. J lost 2 bases, V lost 1 base, and 7 bases had no gene match. Germline CDR1 SGHKS, CDR2 YYEKEE (reference sequence). The CDR3 runs 16 residues.

The chain recombines TRBV13 with TRBJ2-1; D unclear. Trimming cost V 0 bases and J 3 bases, with 3 bases left between them. The CDR3 is made up of 13 amino acids. CDR1 PRHDT and CDR2 FYEKMQ come from the germline V gene (reference sequence). CDR3 region: CASSLGDYNEQFF. CDR3 DNA sequence: TGTGCCAGCAGCTTAGGTGACTACAATGAGCAGTTCTTC.

The genes are TRBV5-8 and TRBJ2-2; 10 bases fit TRBD2. The CDR3 length is 16 residues. The J segment lost 1 base and the V segment lost 4 bases, leaving 4 bases of the junction unmatched. Germline CDR1 is SGHTS and CDR2 is YDEGEE. CDR3 nucleotides: TGTGCCAGCAGCCCGATAGCGGGAGGGAACACCGGGGAGCTGTTTTTT. As protein: CASSPIAGGNTGELFF.

This sequence joins TRBV9 and TRBJ2-2; D is possibly TRBD1 (6 bases). The CDR3 extends over 15 amino acids. Looked up from germline, CDR1 is SGDLS and CDR2 is YYNGEE. Between the trimmed V and J ends, which lost 4 bases and 5 bases, there was a span of 15 bases. CDR3 sequence reads: CASSPRTVTTGELFF. CDR3 DNA: TGTGCCAGCAGCCCGCGGACAGTAACGACCGGGGAGCTGTTTTTT.

The chain combines TRBV6-5 with TRBJ1-2; 8 nucleotides align to TRBD1. The CDR3 contains 15 residues. V trimming: 5 bases; J trimming: 3 bases; junction bases outside the gene matches: 8. Germline V gene lookup returns CDR1 MNHEY and CDR2 SVGAGI. CDR3 DNA: TGTGCCAGCAGTCCAGGGCCAGGGGGCGACTATGGCTACACCTTC. Its translation is CASSPGPGGDYGYTF.

The chain is built from TRBV6-1 and TRBJ2-3; D unclear. Germline CDR1 is MNHNS and CDR2 is SASEGT. The CDR3 has 15 amino acids. Trimming took 8 bases from V and 5 from J, leaving 20 bases between them. The CDR3 nucleotides read TGTGCCAGCCAAGGAGAGTTAAGTCGAATAGATACGCAGTATTTT. This codes for CASQGELSRIDTQYF.

This chain joins TRBV6-4 and TRBJ2-3; TRBD2 agrees at 7 bases. The germline CDR1 and CDR2 sequences are MRHNA and SNTAGT. The CDR3 is made up of 15 amino acids. V lost 3 bases to trimming and J lost 2 bases; unmatched junction nucleotides: 5. The CDR3 spells CASSEQAGNTDTQYF. CDR3 nucleotides: TGTGCCAGCAGTGAGCAAGCGGGAAACACAGATACGCAGTATTTT.

The J gene is TRBJ2-2, the V gene TRBV19, with 7 bases fitting TRBD1. J gave up 0 bases and V 7 bases, and 8 bases lay outside the gene matches. The germline V gene has CDR1 LNHDA and CDR2 SQIVND (reference sequence). This CDR3 is built from 16 residues. CDR3 nucleotides: TGTGCCAGTACCCTGGGGACAGCCGCGAACACCGGGGAGCTGTTTTTT. Protein product: CASTLGTAANTGELFF.

The chain joins TRBV7-9 to TRBJ1-2; TRBD1 might be the D (6 bases). V lost 7 bases and J 4 bases, leaving 16 bases between the germline ends. The CDR3 is 14 amino acids. Per germline, CDR1 SEHNR and CDR2 FQNEAQ (reference sequence). The CDR3 DNA sequence: TGTGCCAGCAAACGGGACACCCGAAGCTATGGCTACACCTTC. Residues: CASKRDTRSYGYTF. Full variable domain (remainder filled in from reference TRBV7-9 and TRBJ1-2): DTGVSQNPRHKITKRGQNVTFRCDPISEHNRLYWYRQTLGQGPEFLTYFQNEAQLEKSRLLSDRFSAERPKGSFSTLEIQRTEQGDSAMYLCASKRDTRSYGYTFGSGTRLTVV.

The chain is built from TRBV27 and TRBJ1-5; D gene unclear. Germline CDR1 reads MNHEY; CDR2 reads SMNVEV (reference sequence). V was pared by 5 bases and J by 0 bases, with 11 bases between. The CDR3 length is 15 residues. CDR3 DNA sequence: TGTGCCAGCAGTGGGGAGAGCTATAGCAATCAGCCCCAGCATTTT. Translated: CASSGESYSNQPQHF.

The rearrangement uses TRBV12-5 and TRBJ1-5, with 9 bases fitting TRBD1. The junction had 9 bases not matched to a gene; V was cut back by 6 bases and J by 6 bases. The CDR3 totals 15 residues. From germline, CDR1 is LGHNT and CDR2 FRNRAP. CDR3 amino acids: CASGPTGGLIQPQHF. The CDR3 region has the DNA TGTGCTAGTGGCCCGACAGGGGGGCTGATTCAGCCCCAGCATTTT.

The chain has TRBV28 and TRBJ2-5; the D call may be TRBD1 or TRBD2 (6 bases each). There are 15 residues in the CDR3. Germline CDR1 reads MDHEN; CDR2 reads SYDVKM. V was trimmed by 5 bases and J by 5 bases, leaving 18 bases between them. The CDR3 DNA sequence: TGTGCCAGCAGTCCCCGTGGGCAGGGGAGGGAGACCCAGTACTTC. Protein product: CASSPRGQGRETQYF. The whole variable domain, filled in from reference TRBV28 and TRBJ2-5, reads DVKVTQSSRYLVKRTGEKVFLECVQDMDHENMFWYRQDPGLGLRLIYFSYDVKMKEKGDIPEGYSVSREKKERFSLILESASTNQTSMYLCASSPRGQGRETQYFGPGTRLLVL.